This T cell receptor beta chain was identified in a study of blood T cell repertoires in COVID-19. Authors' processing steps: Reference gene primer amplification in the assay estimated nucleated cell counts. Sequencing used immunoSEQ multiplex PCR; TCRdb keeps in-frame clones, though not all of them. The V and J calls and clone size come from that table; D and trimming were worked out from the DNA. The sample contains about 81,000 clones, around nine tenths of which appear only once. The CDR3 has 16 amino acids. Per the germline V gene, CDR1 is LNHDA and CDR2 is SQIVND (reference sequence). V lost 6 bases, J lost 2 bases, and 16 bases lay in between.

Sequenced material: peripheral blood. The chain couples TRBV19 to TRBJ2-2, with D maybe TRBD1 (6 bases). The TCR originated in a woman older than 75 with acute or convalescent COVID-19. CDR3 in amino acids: CASRPGTLLNTGELFF. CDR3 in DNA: TGTGCCAGTAGACCCGGGACACTCCTAAACACCGGGGAGCTGTTTTTT. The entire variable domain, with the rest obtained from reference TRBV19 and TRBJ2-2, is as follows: DGGITQSPKYLFRKEGQNVTLSCEQNLNHDAMYWYRQDPGQGLRLIYYSQIVNDFQKGDIAEGYSVSREKKESFPLTVTSAQKNPTAFYLCASRPGTLLNTGELFFGEGSRLTVL.